The sequence of this TCR beta chain was determined in a study of blood T cell repertoires in COVID-19. About the research overall: COVID-19 samples from acute and convalescent phases originated in the United States, Italy and Spain.

TCRdb keeps only in-frame clones here, not all; method: immunoSEQ multiplex PCR. The data contain approximately 300,000 clones, roughly nine tenths of them singletons. Looked up from germline, CDR1 is MGHRA and CDR2 is YSYEKL. V lost 4 bases to trimming and J lost 3 bases; unmatched junction nucleotides: 5. The length of the CDR3 is 15 residues. Cohort allocation depended upon clinical history that participants reported. Cohort 3 donors counted as recovered after two negative PCRs, clearance, or resolved symptoms. The source material was PBMCs or T cells enriched from blood (not recorded which). The gene calls are TRBV4-1 and TRBJ2-7, with 11 nucleotides matching TRBD2. This TCR was sampled from a woman in her twenties or thirties who had recovered from COVID-19. The CDR3 region is CASSRPTSGVYEQYF. The CDR3 DNA sequence: TGCGCCAGCAGCCGCCCGACTAGCGGGGTCTACGAGCAGTACTTC.